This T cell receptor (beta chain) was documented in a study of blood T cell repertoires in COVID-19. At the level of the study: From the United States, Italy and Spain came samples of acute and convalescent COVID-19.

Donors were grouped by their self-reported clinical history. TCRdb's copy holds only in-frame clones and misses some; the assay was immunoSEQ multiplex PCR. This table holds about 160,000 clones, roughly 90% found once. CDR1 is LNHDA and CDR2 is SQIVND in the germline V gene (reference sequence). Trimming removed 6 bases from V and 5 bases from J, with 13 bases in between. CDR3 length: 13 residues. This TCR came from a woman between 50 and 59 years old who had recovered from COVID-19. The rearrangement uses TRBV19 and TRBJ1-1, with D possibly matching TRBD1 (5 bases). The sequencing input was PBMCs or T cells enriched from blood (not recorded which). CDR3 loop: CASRTRGRTEAFF. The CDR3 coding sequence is TGTGCCAGTAGGACCCGGGGGAGAACTGAAGCTTTCTTT.